In its sample, the clone carrying this T cell receptor beta chain was seen many times. The antigen is undetermined. The germline CDR1 and CDR2 sequences are MNHNY and SVGAGI (reference sequence). The CDR3 consists of 15 residues. With 6 bases clipped from V and 7 bases from J, the junction kept 10 bases outside the gene matches. TCRdb re-analysed the 5' RACE reads in MiXCR, keeping a single row per CDR3 protein. The table records about 100,000 distinct CDR3 sequences, around 10% of them present only once. This record belongs to a study of T-cell memory formation after mild COVID-19. Regarding the study as a whole: Pre-infection memory contained some responding clones, which suggested that cross-reactive memory had joined. CD4+ contracting clones were mainly CM and EM; CD8+ ones, EMRA.

The receptor comes from a man between 18 and 29 years old who had mild COVID-19 (a few samples of this study predate the infection). Cell type and time point are not known. The chain joins TRBV6-6 to TRBJ2-1; 9 nucleotides align to TRBD1. Specimen: PBMCs or a T cell subset sorted from them (not recorded which). The CDR3 sequence is CASRAGQGSPNEQFF. The DNA of the CDR3 is TGTGCCAGCAGAGCCGGACAGGGGTCCCCGAATGAGCAGTTCTTC.